This T cell receptor beta chain was sequenced during a study of early T cells in non-severe SARS-CoV-2 infection. Study background: Sequencing input comprised bulk RNA from unsorted whole blood; chain pairing was not available.

Individual cDNA molecules each received unique molecular identifiers attached to them. TCRdb recomputed calls from the 5' RACE reads with MiXCR, one row per CDR3 protein. Of 40,000 to 60,000 distinct CDR3 sequences listed, about 4% were seen once; the top ten hold 5% to 7.5%. At least ten counts were recorded for this clonotype. The antigen is unknown. V lost 1 base and J lost 4, with 5 bases in between. Germline CDR1 reads SGHVS; CDR2 reads FNYEAQ. The CDR3 contains 13 residues. Study observations and caveats: Sequences matched to VDJdb favored anti-spike CD8 responses, while private and CD4 specificities were missed.

Sequencing was done on a sample of whole blood. The clonotype originates from an adult who was a healthcare worker with PCR-confirmed SARS-CoV-2 infection or an uninfected control (not recorded which). This sequence joins TRBV7-6 and TRBJ1-5; no firm D call. As DNA, the CDR3 is TGTGCCAGCAGCTTAGTCCAAAATCAGCCCCAGCATTTT. Its translation is CASSLVQNQPQHF. Looking up the rest from reference TRBV7-6 and TRBJ1-5 gives the full variable domain: GAGVSQSPRYKVTKRGQDVALRCDPISGHVSLYWYRQALGQGPEFLTYFNYEAQQDKSGLPNDRFSAERPEGSISTLTIQRTEQRDSAMYRCASSLVQNQPQHFGDGTRLSIL.